Below, 5 T cell receptor beta chains from the same sample are listed, as sequenced in a study of T cells in localized non-small cell lung cancer (dated by TCRdb to the early 2020s). The library was made by the immunoSEQ multiplex PCR assay. This immuneACCESS table, as held by TCRdb, lists in-frame sequences with V and J called but not all clones. Of the missing ones, under half trace to an unresolved V gene in checked studies; the others have no known cause. Here the sample has fewer than 35,000 clones; 78% occur a single time. The top ten constitute 35% to 45% of the sample. This sample comprised peripheral blood, obtained before any cancer treatment. The receptors were sampled from a male donor older than 55 with stage II squamous cell lung carcinoma.

The V call is TRBV25-1, the J call TRBJ1-5; maybe TRBD1 (5 bases). The CDR3 length is 13 residues. Per the germline V gene, CDR1 is MGHDK and CDR2 is SYGVNS. With 8 bases removed from V and 7 bases from J, the gap between germline ends came to 15 bases. CDR3 bases: TGTGCCAGCGGGGCAAATCCGGGGCAGCCCCAGCATTTT. Its protein product is CASGANPGQPQHF.

This chain connects TRBV19 to TRBJ2-7; 9 bases line up with TRBD1. The CDR3 contains 14 residues. Germline CDR1 and CDR2: LNHDA and SQIVND (reference sequence). The J segment lost 6 bases and the V segment lost 5 bases, leaving 8 bases of the junction unmatched. DNA for the CDR3: TGTGCCAGTAGTCCCGGGACAGGGCTCTTCGAGCAGTACTTC. This gives the protein CASSPGTGLFEQYF.

DNA for the CDR3: TGTGCCAGCAGCCCTGACGGCACAGATACGCAGTATTTT. Its protein is CASSPDGTDTQYF. The V call is TRBV6-5, the J call TRBJ2-3; D unresolved. Germline-derived CDR1 and CDR2 are MNHEY and SVGAGI. The CDR3 length is 13 residues. Trimming took 6 bases from V and 1 from J, leaving 8 bases between them.

The rearrangement links TRBV4-3 to TRBJ1-1, with D possibly being TRBD1 (5 bases). In germline, CDR1 is LGHNA, CDR2 YSLEER. The CDR3 spans 14 residues. V was shortened by 4 bases and J by 1 base, with 10 bases between the two germline ends. Written as DNA, the CDR3 is TGCGCCAGCAGCCTGCGGGGGTCGAACACTGAAGCTTTCTTT. Translation gives CASSLRGSNTEAFF.

This clone was counted once. This sequence joins TRBV5-4 and TRBJ2-2; D ambiguous. The CDR3 sequence is 15 residues long. The V gene's germline CDR1 is SGHNT and CDR2 YYREEE (reference sequence). With 0 bases removed from V and 4 bases from J, the gap between germline ends came to 10 bases. The CDR3 nucleotides read TGTGCCAGCAGCTTGGATCAGTCTGGCACCGGGGAGCTGTTTTTT. It yields the protein CASSLDQSGTGELFF.